A selection of T cell receptor beta chains follows, all from one sample in a study of blood T cell repertoires in COVID-19. Clones were read by immunoSEQ multiplex PCR, and TCRdb kept only the in-frame ones, dropping some. The sample lists 200,000 or so clones; 83% were seen once. Sequencing was carried out using peripheral blood. These receptors were collected from a woman aged 35 to 49 with acute or convalescent COVID-19. The CDR3 runs from the conserved cysteine through the conserved F or W. A D gene is named only where the DNA matches it firmly. Expanded clones are given a class, and other clones once, few, many or no size at all.

J gene | V gene | D gene | CDR3 length | clone size | CDR3 DNA | CDR3 protein
TRBJ2-7 | TRBV28 | NA | 11 | NA | TGTGCCAGCCTTGACTTCTACGAGCAGTACTTC | CASLDFYEQYF
TRBJ1-5 | TRBV6-5 | NA | 12 | once | TGTGCCAGCAGAAAAGACCAGGGGCCCCAGCATTTT | CASRKDQGPQHF
TRBJ2-7 | TRBV10-3 | NA | 16 | NA | TGTGCCATCAGTCAACAGGGGGGGTCCATCTCCTACGAGCAGTACTTC | CAISQQGGSISYEQYF
TRBJ2-7 | TRBV11-2 | TRBD2 | 15 | NA | TGTGCCAGCAGCTTTAGCGGGAGCCAGATTCGAGGGCAGTACTTC | CASSFSGSQIRGQYF
TRBJ2-2 | TRBV7-3 | NA | 17 | few | TGTGCCAGCAGCTTATGGGCTTCATCAGGGTACACCGGGGAGCTGTTTTTT | CASSLWASSGYTGELFF
TRBJ2-5 | TRBV28 | NA | 14 | NA | TGTGCCAGCAGCCCCGATGACAGGCAAGAGACCCAGTACTTC | CASSPDDRQETQYF
TRBJ1-6 | TRBV3-1/TRBV3-2 | NA | 13 | NA | TGTGCCAGCAGCCTATCACAGCCTTCACCCCTCCACTTT | CASSLSQPSPLHF
TRBJ1-5 | TRBV4-2 | TRBD1 | 20 | NA | TGTGCCAGCAGCCAAGTTGGGGGTGGGACAGAAAGAGGGAGCAATCAGCCCCAGCATTTT | CASSQVGGGTERGSNQPQHF
TRBJ2-2 | TRBV7-8 | TRBD2 | 20 | NA | TGTGCCAGCAGCCTCCAGAGGACTAGCGGGAGGCAATGGAACACCGGGGAGCTGTTTTTT | CASSLQRTSGRQWNTGELFF
TRBJ1-3 | TRBV2 | NA | 15 | NA | TGTGCCAGCAGACGTCAGGGTTACTCTGGAAACACCATATATTTT | CASRRQGYSGNTIYF
TRBJ1-1 | TRBV5-5 | NA | 15 | NA | TGTGCCAGCAGCTTGGTGCTTACGCGGGTGGCTGAAGCTTTCTTT | CASSLVLTRVAEAFF
TRBJ1-2 | TRBV5-1 | TRBD1 | 16 | NA | TGCGCCAGCAGCCCGGCGGGACAGGAAGCTAACTATGGCTACACCTTC | CASSPAGQEANYGYTF
TRBJ2-3 | TRBV18 | NA | 12 | NA | TGTGCCAGCTCACCCGGTCCAGATACGCAGTATTTT | CASSPGPDTQYF
TRBJ2-1 | TRBV28 | NA | 14 | NA | TGTGCCAGCAGTTTAACACCCCGGGGGAATGAGCAGTTCTTC | CASSLTPRGNEQFF
TRBJ1-2 | TRBV5-1 | TRBD1 | 15 | few | TGCGCCAGCAGTTCAGGGGGAAGTGCTAACTATGGCTACACCTTC | CASSSGGSANYGYTF
TRBJ2-4 | TRBV28 | TRBD1 | 15 | few | TGTGCCAGCAGTCCCTCCGACAGGGTGAAAAACATTCAGTACTTC | CASSPSDRVKNIQYF
TRBJ2-3 | TRBV10-2 | NA | 16 | NA | TGCGCCAGCAGTGGGTGGTTCCCTCTAAGCACAGATACGCAGTATTTT | CASSGWFPLSTDTQYF
TRBJ1-3 | TRBV28 | TRBD1 | 15 | NA | TGTGCCAGCAGGCCTATGGACAGGTCTGGAAACACCATATATTTT | CASRPMDRSGNTIYF
TRBJ2-7 | TRBV29-1 | TRBD1 | 15 | NA | TGCAGCGTCCGCTACGGGACAGGGAGCTCCTACGAGCAGTACTTC | CSVRYGTGSSYEQYF
TRBJ1-1 | TRBV29-1 | TRBD1 | 10 | few | TGCAGCGGTACGACAGGGGAAGCTTTCTTT | CSGTTGEAFF
TRBJ1-2 | TRBV27 | NA | 14 | NA | TGTGCCAGCGCCCCATGGGCAGGGGCGCTTGGCTACACCTTC | CASAPWAGALGYTF
TRBJ1-6 | TRBV4-1 | TRBD1 | 13 | NA | TGCGCCAGCAGCCAGGACAGGGGCTCACCCCTCCACTTT | CASSQDRGSPLHF
TRBJ2-7 | TRBV6-5 | NA | 15 | once | TGTGCCAGCAGCCCGGAGGACGGCCGCTCCTACGAGCAGTACTTC | CASSPEDGRSYEQYF
TRBJ1-1 | TRBV11-2 | NA | 15 | NA | TGTGCCAGCAGCTCAATCCGCGGGGGTCGCCCTGAAGCTTTCTTT | CASSSIRGGRPEAFF
TRBJ1-1 | TRBV29-1 | NA | 13 | once | TGCAGCGTTGACGGACAGATGAACACTGAAGCTTTCTTT | CSVDGQMNTEAFF
TRBJ2-3 | TRBV19 | TRBD2 | 15 | NA | TGTGCCAGTCAGGGACTAGCGGGGTTCACAGATACGCAGTATTTT | CASQGLAGFTDTQYF
TRBJ2-2 | TRBV10-3 | TRBD2 | 17 | NA | TGTGCCATCAGGGGGGGGATACGGGCAACGAACACCGGGGAGCTGTTTTTT | CAIRGGIRATNTGELFF
TRBJ2-3 | TRBV5-4 | NA | 15 | NA | TGTGCCAGCAGTGATAGGAAGGGGAGCACAGATACGCAGTATTTT | CASSDRKGSTDTQYF
TRBJ1-6 | TRBV19 | NA | 16 | few | TGTGCCAGTAGTATCGTTGGGGCTAGATATAATTCACCCCTCCACTTT | CASSIVGARYNSPLHF
TRBJ1-2 | TRBV6-5 | TRBD1 | 14 | NA | TGTGCCAGCAGGGAGACAGGGGGCGGATATGGCTACACCTTC | CASRETGGGYGYTF
TRBJ1-1 | TRBV4-1 | NA | 13 | NA | TGCGCCAGCAGCCAAGGGGTCGGGACTGAAGCTTTCTTT | CASSQGVGTEAFF
TRBJ2-3 | TRBV7-9 | NA | 14 | NA | TGTGCCAGCAGCTTACTCACAGGCACAGATACGCAGTATTTT | CASSLLTGTDTQYF
TRBJ1-4 | TRBV5-5 | NA | 15 | NA | TGTGCCAGCAAACGGGGAGGAGCAACTAATGAAAAACTGTTTTTT | CASKRGGATNEKLFF
TRBJ2-1 | TRBV11-2 | TRBD2 | 17 | NA | TGTGCCAGCAGCTTAGTTTCCGCGGGACTAGCCTACAATGAGCAGTTCTTC | CASSLVSAGLAYNEQFF
TRBJ2-2 | TRBV14 | TRBD2 | 16 | once | TGTGCCAGCAGCCAACTTACTAGCGGGAGCCCCGGGGAGCTGTTTTTT | CASSQLTSGSPGELFF
TRBJ2-7 | TRBV12-5 | NA | 12 | NA | TGTGCTAGTGGCCCCCCCCTCTACGAGCAGTACTTC | CASGPPLYEQYF
TRBJ1-2 | TRBV20-1 | NA | 20 | few | TGCAGTGCCAGTTCGGAAGGGGTGAGGTTGGTCGGGAGAGCTAACTATGGCTACACCTTC | CSASSEGVRLVGRANYGYTF
TRBJ1-1 | TRBV28 | TRBD1 | 14 | NA | TGTGCCAGCGAACCGGGACAGGGGATGACTGAAGCTTTCTTT | CASEPGQGMTEAFF
TRBJ1-6 | TRBV6-6 | NA | 16 | NA | TGTGCCAGCAGTCCTCGACAGAGCTCCTATAATTCACCCCTCCACTTT | CASSPRQSSYNSPLHF
TRBJ2-1 | TRBV4-1 | NA | 16 | NA | TGCGCCAGCAGCCAAGAGAAAAGGGGCAGGGAATATGAGCAGTTCTTC | CASSQEKRGREYEQFF
TRBJ1-6 | TRBV12-3/TRBV12-4 | NA | 12 | NA | TGTGCCAGCAGTCCAACAAATTCACCCCTCCACTTT | CASSPTNSPLHF
TRBJ1-1 | TRBV6-5 | NA | 13 | NA | TGTGCCAGCACGAGTAAACCGAACACTGAAGCTTTCTTT | CASTSKPNTEAFF
TRBJ1-2 | TRBV5-8 | NA | 15 | NA | TGTGCCAGCAGCTTGGCCTCCGGGGTTTCCTATGGCTACACCTTC | CASSLASGVSYGYTF
TRBJ1-1 | TRBV19 | NA | 13 | NA | TGTGCCAGTAGTTCTAGGACAGCAATTGAAGCTTTCTTT | CASSSRTAIEAFF
TRBJ1-5 | TRBV2 | NA | 13 | NA | TGTGCCAGCAGTGAGGGGGGGAATCAGCCCCAGCATTTT | CASSEGGNQPQHF
TRBJ2-3 | TRBV6-5 | NA | 14 | NA | TGTGCCGGCCGACAGCAAGCCAGCACAGATACGCAGTATTTT | CAGRQQASTDTQYF
TRBJ1-1 | TRBV19 | NA | 12 | NA | TGTGCCAGTAGCCCCCGGGGGGCGGGAGCTTTCTTT | CASSPRGAGAFF
TRBJ1-6 | TRBV3-1/TRBV3-2 | NA | 12 | NA | TGTGCCAGCTCGTCAAATAGTTCACCCCTCCACTTT | CASSSNSSPLHF
TRBJ1-5 | TRBV5-6 | TRBD1 | 15 | NA | TGTGCCAGCAGCTTCCTTACCGGGACAGATCAGCCCCAGCATTTT | CASSFLTGTDQPQHF
TRBJ1-2 | TRBV5-5 | NA | 14 | NA | TGTGCCAGCAGCTTGGCTGTGTCCTACTATGGCTACACCTTC | CASSLAVSYYGYTF
TRBJ2-5 | TRBV10-3 | TRBD1 | 13 | NA | TGTGCCATCAGCCCAGGGGGTCAAGAGACCCAGTACTTC | CAISPGGQETQYF
TRBJ2-1 | TRBV9 | TRBD2 | 15 | NA | TGTGCCAGCAGCGTAGCGGGAGGCTCCGGGGATGAGCAGTTCTTC | CASSVAGGSGDEQFF
TRBJ2-1 | TRBV6-4 | NA | 15 | NA | TGTGCCAGCAGTGACTCGGGAGGAGACAACAATGAGCAGTTCTTC | CASSDSGGDNNEQFF
TRBJ2-2 | TRBV9 | NA | 14 | NA | TGTGCCAGCAGGGGACTGGTAAACACCGGGGAGCTGTTTTTT | CASRGLVNTGELFF
TRBJ2-1 | TRBV7-9 | TRBD2 | 16 | NA | TGTGCCAGCAGCCCAAGACCGGGACTAGCGTCCCCTGAGCAGTTCTTC | CASSPRPGLASPEQFF